This TCR beta chain derives from a study of blood T cell repertoires in COVID-19. Study information: Some COVID-19 samples were acute and others convalescent; all came from the United States, Italy and Spain. PBMCs, B-cell-depleted T cells, or T cells provided the cDNA or gDNA that made up the material.

Self-reported history from a screening survey and questionnaire set each donor's cohort. Original handling: Amplified reference gene primers provided the basis for estimating nucleated cell counts. Sequencing was performed with immunoSEQ multiplex PCR; in TCRdb, only in-frame clones are kept and a portion is missing. Clone size and the V and J calls come from that table; the DNA yielded D and trimming. The sample has approximately 220,000 clones, about nine tenths seen once. The germline V gene has CDR1 MGHRA and CDR2 YSYEKL. V shed 1 base and J shed 0 bases, with 16 bases lying between them. The CDR3 consists of 18 residues.

Input material: PBMCs or T cells enriched from blood (not recorded which). The source is a woman in her thirties with acute COVID-19. This chain links TRBV4-1 with TRBJ1-3; D gene ambiguous. The CDR3 bases are TGCGCCAGCAGCCAAGGAGGCGGTTTTATGAACTCTGGAAACACCATATATTTT. The encoded protein is CASSQGGGFMNSGNTIYF.